This entry is about one TCR beta chain. Its antigen is still unknown. At the Johns Hopkins FTIC core, DNA taken from cultured CD4+ T cells was sequenced by way of the Oncomine TCR Beta short-read assay. TCRdb used MiXCR to reprocess the PCR reads, holding one entry per CDR3 protein. The data show 15,000 to 25,000 distinct CDR3 sequences, with around 42% seen just once and roughly 13% held by the top ten. This sample is part of a study of vaccination and CD4 T cells after COVID-19. Study at large: Stimuli were overlapping spike peptide pools of SARS-CoV-2 and three common cold coronaviruses (HCoV-NL63, HCoV-OC43, HCoV-229E). Treatment of control cultures consisted of a CEFX pool, an HIV-1 Nef pool, or no peptide. General study findings and limits: There was no significant change from about 20 to 38 median reactive clonotypes.

As to treatment: approximately nine-day PBMC culture with coronavirus spike peptide pools or control peptides (ViraFEST assay). With peptide pools, ViraFEST first expanded antigen-specific T cells and afterwards sequenced their TCRs. With 0 bases removed from V and 6 bases from J, the gap between germline ends came to 12 bases. The CDR3 spans 15 residues. Germline CDR1 and CDR2: MNHEY and SVGAGI. Specimen: cultured CD4+ T cells from blood. The chain joins TRBV6-5 to TRBJ1-3; no clear D. The TCR comes from a human donor with COVID-19. CDR3 residues: CASSYSLSDVNTIYF. DNA for the CDR3: TGTGCCAGCAGTTACTCGCTGTCGGACGTAAACACCATATATTTT.